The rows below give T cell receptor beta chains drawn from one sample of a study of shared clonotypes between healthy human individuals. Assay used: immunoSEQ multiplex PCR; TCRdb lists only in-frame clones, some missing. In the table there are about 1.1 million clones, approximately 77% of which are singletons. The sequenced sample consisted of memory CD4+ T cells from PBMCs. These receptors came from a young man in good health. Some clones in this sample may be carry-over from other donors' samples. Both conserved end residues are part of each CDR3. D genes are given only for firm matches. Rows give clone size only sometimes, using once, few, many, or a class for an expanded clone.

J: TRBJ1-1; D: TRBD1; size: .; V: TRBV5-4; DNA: TGTGCCAGCAGCCCAGGACAGGGGTGGCGGACTGAAGCTTTCTTT; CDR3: CASSPGQGWRTEAFF
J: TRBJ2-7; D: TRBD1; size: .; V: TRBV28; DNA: TGTGCCAGCAGTTCAGGACAGGGGACCTACGAGCAGTACTTC; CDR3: CASSSGQGTYEQYF
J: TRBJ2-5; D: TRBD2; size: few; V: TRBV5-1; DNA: TGCGCCAGCAGCTCCCGAGCGGGGGGGTCTGAGACCCAGTACTTC; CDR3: CASSSRAGGSETQYF
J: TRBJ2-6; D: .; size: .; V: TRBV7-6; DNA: TGTGCCAGCAGCTTGGGTGGGGCCAACGTCCTGACTTTC; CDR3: CASSLGGANVLTF
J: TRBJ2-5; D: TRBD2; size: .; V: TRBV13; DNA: TGTGCCAGCAGCTCGACTAGCGGGAGCTGGGAGACCCAGTACTTC; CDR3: CASSSTSGSWETQYF
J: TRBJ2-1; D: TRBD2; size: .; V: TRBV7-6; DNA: TGTGCCAGCAGCTTAGATCGAGCGGGGGCCTACAATGAGCAGTTCTTC; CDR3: CASSLDRAGAYNEQFF
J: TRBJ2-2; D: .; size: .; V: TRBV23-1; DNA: TGCGCCAGCAGTCGAAGGGAGCTGTTTTTT; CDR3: CASSRRELFF
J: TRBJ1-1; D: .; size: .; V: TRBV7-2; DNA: TGTGCCAGCAGCTTAGGTATCTCAGGGGCGGGAGCTTTCTTT; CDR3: CASSLGISGAGAFF
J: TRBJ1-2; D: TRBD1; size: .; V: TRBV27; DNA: TGTGCCAGCAGCCGACAGGGTGGTGGCTACACCTTC; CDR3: CASSRQGGGYTF
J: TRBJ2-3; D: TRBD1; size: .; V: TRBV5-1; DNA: TGCGCCAGCAGCCCGCACCGGGACAGTAGCACAGATACGCAGTATTTT; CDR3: CASSPHRDSSTDTQYF
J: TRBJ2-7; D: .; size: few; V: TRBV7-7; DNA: TGTGCCAGCAGCTTAGGCTTCGGGGTTACCTACGAGCAGTACTTC; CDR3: CASSLGFGVTYEQYF
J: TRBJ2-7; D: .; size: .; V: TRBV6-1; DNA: TGTGCCAGCAGTTCCCTACCTGGGGCGGCCTACGAGCAGTACTTC; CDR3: CASSSLPGAAYEQYF
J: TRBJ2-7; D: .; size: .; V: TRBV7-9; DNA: TGTGCCAGCAGCCCTCAGGGAGCCACCTACGAGCAGTACTTC; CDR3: CASSPQGATYEQYF
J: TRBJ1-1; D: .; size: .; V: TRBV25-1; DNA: TGTGCCAGCAGTGACCCTGGGACGACAGCTTTCTTT; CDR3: CASSDPGTTAFF
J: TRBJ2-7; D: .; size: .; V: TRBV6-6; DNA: TGTGCCAGCAGAACCCCTACGGAGTCTCGGCAGTACTTC; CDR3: CASRTPTESRQYF
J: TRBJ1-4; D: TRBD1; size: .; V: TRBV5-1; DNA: TGCGCCAGCAGAATTAGACAGGGAGCCGATGAAAAACTGTTTTTT; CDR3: CASRIRQGADEKLFF
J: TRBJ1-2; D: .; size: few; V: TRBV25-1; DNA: TGTGCCAGCAGTGAATTTTCGGGCAGAGCGGAGGGTCACTATGGCTACACCTTC; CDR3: CASSEFSGRAEGHYGYTF
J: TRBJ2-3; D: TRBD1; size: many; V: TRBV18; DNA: TGTGCCAGCTCATTCACAGGACAGGGTTTAACAGATACGCAGTATTTT; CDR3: CASSFTGQGLTDTQYF
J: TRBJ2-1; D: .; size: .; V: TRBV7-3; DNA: TGTGCCAGCAGCTTAATGCGGGGAAATGAGCAGTTCTTC; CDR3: CASSLMRGNEQFF
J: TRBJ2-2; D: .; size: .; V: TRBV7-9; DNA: TGTGCCAGCAGCGCAAAGTTGGGGCAGGGTAGCACCGGGGAGCTGTTTTTT; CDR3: CASSAKLGQGSTGELFF
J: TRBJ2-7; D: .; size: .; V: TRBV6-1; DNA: TGTGCCAGCAGGAGCGGGTCGTCGAGCTCCTACGAGCAGTACTTC; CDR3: CASRSGSSSSYEQYF
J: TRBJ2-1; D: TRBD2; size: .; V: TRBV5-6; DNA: TGTGCCAGCACCCCACTAGCGGGGGAACATAATGAGCAGTTCTTC; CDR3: CASTPLAGEHNEQFF
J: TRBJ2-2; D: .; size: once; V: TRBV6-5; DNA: TGTGCCAGCAGTTACCGGGCCACCGGGGAGCTGTTTTTT; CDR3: CASSYRATGELFF
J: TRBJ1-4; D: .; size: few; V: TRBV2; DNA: TGTGCCAGCAGTGAAAACAGGGATAATGAAAAACTGTTTTTT; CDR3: CASSENRDNEKLFF
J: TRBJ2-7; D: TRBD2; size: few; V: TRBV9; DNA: TGTGCCAGCAGCCCGGGACTAGCGGGACCCTACGAGCAGTACTTC; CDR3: CASSPGLAGPYEQYF
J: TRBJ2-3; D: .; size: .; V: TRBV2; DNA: TGTGCCAGCAGTGAAGCCGGGATTACAGATACGCAGTATTTT; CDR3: CASSEAGITDTQYF
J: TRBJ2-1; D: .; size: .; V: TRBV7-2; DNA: TGTGCCAGCAGTCCTACCCGAGCGGTCAACGAGCAGTTCTTC; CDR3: CASSPTRAVNEQFF
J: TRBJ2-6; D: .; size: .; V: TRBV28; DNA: TGTGCCAGCACCCCAGGCCTGGCGGCCAACGTCCTGACTTTC; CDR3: CASTPGLAANVLTF
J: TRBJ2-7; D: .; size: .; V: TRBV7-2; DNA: TGTGCCAGCAGCCCGCGGTGGGGGGACGAGCAGTACTTC; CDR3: CASSPRWGDEQYF
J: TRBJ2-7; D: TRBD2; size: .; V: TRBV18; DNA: TGTGCCAGCTCACCTCCGAGCGGGAGGCCCGGCGAGCAGTACTTC; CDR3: CASSPPSGRPGEQYF
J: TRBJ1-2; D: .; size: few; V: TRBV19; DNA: TGTGCCAGTAGCGCCGGACGGATTAACTATGGCTACACCTTC; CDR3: CASSAGRINYGYTF
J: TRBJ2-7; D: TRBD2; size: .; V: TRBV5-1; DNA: TGCGCCAGCAGCTTGGGGACTAGCGGATCCTACGAGCAGTACTTC; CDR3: CASSLGTSGSYEQYF
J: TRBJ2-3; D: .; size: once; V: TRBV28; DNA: TGTGCCAGCAGTTTAAATACAGATACGCAGTATTTT; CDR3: CASSLNTDTQYF
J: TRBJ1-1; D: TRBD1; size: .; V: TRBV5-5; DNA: TGTGCCAGCAGCTCGACAGGGTACACTGAAGCTTTCTTT; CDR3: CASSSTGYTEAFF
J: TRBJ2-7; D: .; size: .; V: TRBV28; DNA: TGTGCCAGCAGCAGAAAGGTACAGGGTCCCCACGAGCAGTACTTC; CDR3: CASSRKVQGPHEQYF
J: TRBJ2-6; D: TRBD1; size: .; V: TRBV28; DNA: TGTGCCAGCAGTTCGGGACAGGGAAGGCTTACTGGGGCCAACGTCCTGACTTTC; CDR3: CASSSGQGRLTGANVLTF
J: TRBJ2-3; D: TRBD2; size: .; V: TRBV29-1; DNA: TGCAGCGTTTCAGGGTTAGCGGGATTTGGAGATACGCAGTATTTT; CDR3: CSVSGLAGFGDTQYF
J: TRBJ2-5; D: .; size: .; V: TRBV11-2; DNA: TGTGCCAGCAGCTTAGGGACGTCGGAGACCCAGTACTTC; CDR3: CASSLGTSETQYF
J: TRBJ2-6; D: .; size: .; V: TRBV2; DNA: TGTGCCAGCAGCCCAGGCTCTGGGGCCAACGTCCTGACTTTC; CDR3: CASSPGSGANVLTF
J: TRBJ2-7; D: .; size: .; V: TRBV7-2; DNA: TGTGCCAGCAGCTTAGTGGGGACTGCCGACTACGAGCAGTACTTC; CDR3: CASSLVGTADYEQYF
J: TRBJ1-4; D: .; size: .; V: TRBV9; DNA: TGTGCCAGCAGCGTACTAGCAGGTCATAATGAAAAACTGTTTTTT; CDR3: CASSVLAGHNEKLFF
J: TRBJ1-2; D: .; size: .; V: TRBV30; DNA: TGTGCCTGGAGTACCCAGGGGTCTGGCTACACCTTC; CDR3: CAWSTQGSGYTF
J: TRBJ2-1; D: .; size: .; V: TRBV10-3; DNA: TGTGCCATCAGTGAGCTCCTCCCGGAGGCCTACAATGAGCAGTTCTTC; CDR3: CAISELLPEAYNEQFF
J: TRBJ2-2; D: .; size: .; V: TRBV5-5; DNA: TGTGCCAGCAGCACCGGGCCTCACAACACCGGGGAGCTGTTTTTT; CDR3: CASSTGPHNTGELFF
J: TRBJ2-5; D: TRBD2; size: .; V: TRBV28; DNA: TGTGCCAGCAGTCCCTTAGCGGGAGGCGAAGAGACCCAGTACTTC; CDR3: CASSPLAGGEETQYF
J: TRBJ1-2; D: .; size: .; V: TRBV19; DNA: TGTGCCAGTAGTATCGGGCCCGGGATTGAGCGAGGCTACACCTTC; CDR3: CASSIGPGIERGYTF
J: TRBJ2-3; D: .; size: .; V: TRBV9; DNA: TGTGCCAGCAGCGTAGACCTAGGTACGCAGTATTTT; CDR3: CASSVDLGTQYF